This T cell receptor (beta chain) is drawn from a study of cytomegalovirus exposure and HLA in healthy donors. Overall study context: Early released data had tens of millions of unique TCRs, all coming from HLA-typed donors.

The CDR3 is made up of 14 amino acids. Germline values: CDR1 SGHAT, CDR2 FQNNGV. To note about this clone: An end of the junction differs from the germline gene, which may be a read error.

In the PCR, 60 Vbeta and 13 Jbeta primers were used. Data came from immunoSEQ multiplex PCR; TCRdb stores just in-frame clones and leaves some out. Among more than 95,000 clones, approximately 81% were seen once, and the ten largest hold more than 3%. The chain employs TRBV11-2 and TRBJ2-4; D is unclear. The receptor comes from a man younger than 30 in good health and CMV-seropositive. The sample consisted of PBMCs. Here the CDR3 reads CASSLPPPANSQYF. The DNA for the CDR3 is TGTGCCAGCAGCTTGCCACCGCCGGCAAACAGTCAGTACTTC.